This TCR beta chain was sequenced in a study of T cell responses to AZD1222 COVID-19 vaccine. The data were produced by immunoSEQ multiplex PCR, yet TCRdb's version contains in-frame clones alone and is incomplete. The table includes some 100,000 clones, 88% detected once. This CDR3 comprises 14 residues. In germline, CDR1 is LGHNA, CDR2 YSLEER. Deletions cut 2 bases from V and 3 bases from J, with 11 bases between. The specimen was peripheral blood, collected 28 days after the second AZD1222 dose. The source of this sequence is an adult who received the AZD1222 COVID-19 vaccine. The rearrangement uses TRBV4-3 and TRBJ2-7; D might be TRBD2 (5 bases). CDR3: CASSQLAGVYEQYF. The CDR3 DNA reads TGCGCCAGCAGCCAATTGGCGGGTGTCTACGAGCAGTACTTC.